The present TCR beta chain was sequenced within a study of blood T cell repertoires in COVID-19. Whole-study context: The United States, Italy and Spain were the sources of the acute and convalescent COVID-19 samples. From T cells, B-cell-depleted T cells, or PBMCs came the material, which was cDNA or gDNA.

Across about two dozen US areas, participants ranged in age from about 18 to 89 years. What the recovered Cohort 3 donors had was two negative PCRs, clearance, or symptom resolution. This table comes from immunoSEQ multiplex PCR, and its TCRdb copy is limited to in-frame clones, with some not included. The sample lists approximately 240,000 clones, over 80% occurring once. The specimen sequenced was PBMCs or T cells enriched from blood (not recorded which). The clonotype comes from a woman younger than 30 who had recovered from COVID-19.

The DNA for the CDR3 is TGTGCCAGCAGCGCTTACAGGGGGCGCGACACTGAAGCTTTCTTT. Protein sequence: CASSAYRGRDTEAFF. The rearrangement joins TRBV7-8 to TRBJ1-1; 9 bases are shared with TRBD1. Per the germline V gene, CDR1 is SGHVS and CDR2 is FQNEAQ. The length of the CDR3 is 15 residues. The V gene end was trimmed by 5 bases and the J gene end by 3 bases; junction bases not matched to a gene: 7.